The sequence of this TCR beta chain was determined in a study of blood T cells in healthy people across ages. The CDR3 has 17 residues. V was pared by 5 bases and J by 11 bases, with 23 bases of the junction left unmatched. In germline, CDR1 is SGHAT, CDR2 FQNNGV. Together with a sample-barcoded 5' primer, a J-beta primer mix was included in a second PCR lasting roughly 6 to 12 cycles. Through a template-switch adaptor with 12 random nucleotides, each cDNA molecule received a tag. TCRdb re-analysed the 5' RACE reads in MiXCR, keeping a single row per CDR3 protein. The top ten hold 6.5% to 8% of the sample, which has about 1.4 million distinct CDR3 sequences, approximately 63% seen once.

Sequencing input: blood. V is TRBV11-2 and J is TRBJ2-5; 7 nucleotides line up with TRBD2. The receptor's source is a man younger than 35 in good health. The CDR3 protein is CASSNSPLAYGRGEQYF. The CDR3, as DNA: TGTGCCAGCAGCAACTCTCCACTAGCGTACGGTAGGGGTGAGCAGTACTTC.